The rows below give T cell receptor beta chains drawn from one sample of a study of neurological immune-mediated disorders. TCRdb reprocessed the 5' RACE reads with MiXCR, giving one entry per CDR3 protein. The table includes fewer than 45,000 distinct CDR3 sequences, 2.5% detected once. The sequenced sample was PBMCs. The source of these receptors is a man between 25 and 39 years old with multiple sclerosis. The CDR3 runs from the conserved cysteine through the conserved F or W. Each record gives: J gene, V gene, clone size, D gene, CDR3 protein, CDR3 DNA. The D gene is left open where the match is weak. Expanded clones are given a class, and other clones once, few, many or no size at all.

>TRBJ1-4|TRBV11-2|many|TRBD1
CASSFPPTGVIEKLFF
TGTGCCAGCAGCTTCCCCCCCACAGGGGTAATTGAAAAACTGTTTTTT
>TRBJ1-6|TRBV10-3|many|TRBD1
CAIRETGGDSPLHF
TGTGCCATCAGAGAGACAGGGGGGGATTCACCCCTCCACTTT
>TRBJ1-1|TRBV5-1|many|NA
CASSRFGSEAFF
TGCGCCAGCAGCAGATTCGGCTCTGAAGCTTTCTTT
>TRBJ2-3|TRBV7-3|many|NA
CASSSLLTDTQYF
TGTGCCAGCAGCTCCCTACTCACAGATACGCAGTATTTT
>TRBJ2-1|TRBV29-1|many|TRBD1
CSVEVPGQGVNEQFF
TGCAGCGTTGAGGTTCCGGGACAGGGGGTGAATGAGCAGTTCTTC
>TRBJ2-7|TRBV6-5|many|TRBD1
CASRGPGSYEQYF
TGTGCCTCAAGGGGGCCTGGATCCTACGAGCAGTACTTC
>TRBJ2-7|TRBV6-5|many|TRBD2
CASSPPRVKGLAGVHLEQYF
TGTGCCAGCAGTCCACCGAGGGTGAAGGGACTAGCGGGAGTACATCTCGAGCAGTACTTC
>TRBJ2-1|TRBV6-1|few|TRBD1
CATLRDRAYNEQFF
TGTGCCACTCTCCGGGACAGGGCTTACAATGAGCAGTTCTTC
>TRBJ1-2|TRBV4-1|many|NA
CASSQDRYGYTF
TGCGCCAGCAGCCAAGATCGCTATGGCTACACCTTC
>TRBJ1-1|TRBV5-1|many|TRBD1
CASSFRQGQNTEAFF
TGCGCCAGCAGCTTCAGACAGGGACAGAACACTGAAGCTTTCTTT
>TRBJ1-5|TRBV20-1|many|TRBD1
CSARKQGDQPQHF
TGCAGTGCTAGGAAACAGGGGGATCAGCCCCAGCATTTT
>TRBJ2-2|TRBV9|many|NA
CASSVVVNTGELFF
TGTGCCAGCAGCGTAGTGGTGAACACCGGGGAGCTGTTTTTT
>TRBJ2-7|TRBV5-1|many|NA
CASSLQHNNHEQYF
TGCGCCAGCAGCTTGCAACACAATAATCACGAGCAGTACTTC
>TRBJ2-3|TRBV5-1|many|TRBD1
CASSLWDRSTDTQYF
TGCGCCAGCAGCCTGTGGGACAGGAGCACAGATACGCAGTATTTT
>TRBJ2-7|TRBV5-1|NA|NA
CASSYDYYEQYF
TGCGCCAGCAGCTACGACTACTACGAGCAGTACTTC
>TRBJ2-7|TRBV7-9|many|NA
CAISPRTDPYEQYF
TGTGCCATCTCTCCTAGGACAGATCCCTACGAGCAGTACTTC
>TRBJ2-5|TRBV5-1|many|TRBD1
CASSFPGTGAGQETQYF
TGCGCCAGCAGCTTTCCCGGGACAGGGGCTGGCCAAGAGACCCAGTACTTC
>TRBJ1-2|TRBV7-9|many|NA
CASSPPRMGANYGYTF
TGTGCCAGCAGCCCACCCAGAATGGGTGCTAACTATGGCTACACCTTC
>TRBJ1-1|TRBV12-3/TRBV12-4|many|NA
CASDGTPDRNTEAFF
TGTGCCAGCGACGGGACACCCGACCGGAACACTGAAGCTTTCTTT
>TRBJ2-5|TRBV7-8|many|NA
CASSLTNGETQYF
TGTGCCAGCAGCTTAACCAACGGAGAGACCCAGTACTTC
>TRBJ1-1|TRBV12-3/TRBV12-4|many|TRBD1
CASSFTPGTGGGEAFF
TGTGCCAGCAGTTTCACCCCCGGGACAGGGGGCGGTGAAGCTTTCTTT
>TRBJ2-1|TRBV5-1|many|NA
CASSLGQEEQFF
TGCGCCAGCAGCTTGGGTCAGGAGGAGCAGTTCTTC
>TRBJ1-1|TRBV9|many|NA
CASSVELNTEAFF
TGTGCCAGCAGCGTAGAGTTGAACACTGAAGCTTTCTTT